The 8 T cell receptor beta chains listed next were all sequenced from one sample in a study of cytomegalovirus exposure and HLA in healthy donors. The PCR made use of 60 Vbeta and 13 Jbeta primers. Libraries were prepared by immunoSEQ multiplex PCR; TCRdb keeps only in-frame clonotypes and omits some of them. Altogether roughly 130,000 clones are present, approximately 85% being singletons, with the ten largest covering about 10%. Sequenced input: PBMCs. The origin of the receptors is a male donor in good health and CMV-seropositive.

The chain has TRBV7-9 and TRBJ2-3; D may be TRBD1 (5 bases). V was shortened by 5 bases and J by 5 bases, with 11 bases between the two germline ends. This CDR3 contains 13 residues. Germline lookup yields CDR1 SEHNR and CDR2 FQNEAQ (reference sequence). The CDR3 DNA is TGTGCCAGCAGCGAAAGACAGCGAGATACGCAGTATTTT. Its translation is CASSERQRDTQYF. Full variable domain (rest looked up from reference TRBV7-9 and TRBJ2-3): DTGVSQNPRHKITKRGQNVTFRCDPISEHNRLYWYRQTLGQGPEFLTYFQNEAQLEKSRLLSDRFSAERPKGSFSTLEIQRTEQGDSAMYLCASSERQRDTQYFGPGTRLTVL.

This chain joins TRBV4-3 and TRBJ2-3, with D possibly TRBD2 on 5 matching bases. The CDR3 extends over 15 amino acids. Germline V gives CDR1 LGHNA, CDR2 YSLEER. With 4 bases removed from V and 3 bases from J, the gap between germline ends came to 14 bases. The CDR3 DNA is TGCGCCAGCAGCCTGGAGGCGGTTACTACAGATACGCAGTATTTT. It is translated as CASSLEAVTTDTQYF.

This clone turned up a few times. V usage is TRBV30 and J usage is TRBJ2-2; TRBD2 matches at 8 bases. CDR1 GTSNPN and CDR2 SVGIG come from the germline V gene (reference sequence). With V trimmed by 5 bases and J by 4 bases, 6 bases remained unmatched. CDR3 size: 14 residues. CDR3 protein: CAWGGTRSTGELFF. CDR3 DNA: TGTGCCTGGGGGGGGACTAGGAGCACCGGGGAGCTGTTTTTT.

The table lists this clone with a few counts. This chain links TRBV6-5 with TRBJ2-1; 13 positions match TRBD2. V shed 5 bases, J shed 8 bases, and the junction held 6 bases outside the gene matches. Germline CDR1 MNHEY, CDR2 SVGAGI. This CDR3 is 15 amino acids long. In nucleotides, the CDR3 is TGTGCCAGCAGTCCCGGGACTAGCGGGACCCATGAGCAGTTCTTC. As protein: CASSPGTSGTHEQFF.

The chain has TRBV28 and TRBJ2-1; 10 bases match TRBD2. The CDR3 extends over 14 amino acids. The V segment lost 8 bases and the J segment 4 bases; nucleotides outside the gene matches: 5. CDR1 is MDHEN and CDR2 is SYDVKM in the germline V gene. CDR3 sequence: CASSTSGAYNEQFF. DNA of the CDR3: TGTGCCAGCTCTACTAGCGGGGCTTACAATGAGCAGTTCTTC.

This clone was picked up a small number of times. The chain has TRBV21-1 and TRBJ2-2; the DNA was not used to check the table's D call, TRBD2. TRBV21-1 is marked as a pseudogene. The CDR3 extends over 15 amino acids. CDR3 in DNA: TGTGCCAGCAGCGGTGGAGGCGTACCCACCGGGGAGCTGTTTTTT. Translated, it gives CASSGGGVPTGELFF.

This rearrangement joins TRBV28 to TRBJ1-5; 7 bases map to TRBD1. Germline values: CDR1 MDHEN, CDR2 SYDVKM. V was pared by 2 bases and J by 7 bases, with 8 bases of the junction left unmatched. This CDR3 comprises 15 residues. CDR3 DNA: TGTGCCAGCAGTTTAGTCGACAGGGTAGGCCAGCCCCAGCATTTT. Translation: CASSLVDRVGQPQHF.

This clone was seen more than once but under ten times. Relative to the germline gene, one junction end is altered; a read error may explain this. The V and J genes are TRBV6-6 and TRBJ1-1, with D perhaps TRBD1 (5 bases). The CDR3 loop spans 12 amino acids. Germline V gives CDR1 MNHNY, CDR2 SVGAGI (reference sequence). The CDR3: CAGRTGNTEAFF. In DNA form, the CDR3 reads TGTGCCGGCAGAACAGGGAACACTGAAGCTTTCTTT.